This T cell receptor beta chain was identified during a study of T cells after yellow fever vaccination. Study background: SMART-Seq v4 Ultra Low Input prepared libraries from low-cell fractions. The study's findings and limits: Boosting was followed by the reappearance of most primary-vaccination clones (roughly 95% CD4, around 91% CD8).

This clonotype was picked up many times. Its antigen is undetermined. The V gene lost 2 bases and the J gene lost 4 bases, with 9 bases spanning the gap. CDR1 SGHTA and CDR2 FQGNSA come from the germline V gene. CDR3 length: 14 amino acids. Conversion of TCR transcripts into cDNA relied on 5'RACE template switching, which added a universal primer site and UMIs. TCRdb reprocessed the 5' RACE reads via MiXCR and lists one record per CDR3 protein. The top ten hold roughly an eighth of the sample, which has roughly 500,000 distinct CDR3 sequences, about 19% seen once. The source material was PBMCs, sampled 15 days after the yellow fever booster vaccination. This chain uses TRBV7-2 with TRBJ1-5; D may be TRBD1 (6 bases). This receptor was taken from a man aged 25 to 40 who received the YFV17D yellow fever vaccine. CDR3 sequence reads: CASSLLGGNQPQHF. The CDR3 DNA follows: TGTGCCAGCAGCTTATTAGGGGGTAATCAGCCCCAGCATTTT.